This TCR beta chain derives from a study of OX40 agonist ivuxolimab in advanced cancers. Study as a whole: Ivuxolimab, an agonistic anti-OX40 (CD134) antibody, was given to patients. Patients in the trial were receiving intravenous ivuxolimab every 2 weeks, at doses of 0.01 to 10 mg/kg.

About this clone itself: Its antigen is undetermined.

Clones were read by immunoSEQ multiplex PCR, and TCRdb kept only the in-frame ones, dropping some. The sample holds 30,000 to 45,000 clones, about 88% seen once. Study results and caveats: Dosing at 0.1 to 3.0 mg/kg was accompanied by clonal expansion of CD4+ and CD8+ blood T cells by week 6.

The sequencing used CD4+ or CD8+ T cells sorted from blood, collected in a trial of the OX40 agonist ivuxolimab. The clonotype originates from an adult with an advanced solid tumor such as melanoma, head and neck, liver or kidney cancer.

The CDR3 DNA reads TGCAGCGTTGAGGCGGGGGAGACCTACGAGCAGTACTTC. This sequence encodes CSVEAGETYEQYF. This chain uses TRBV29-1 with TRBJ2-7; 7 nucleotides agree with TRBD2. Germline CDR1 reads SQVTM; CDR2 reads ANQGSEA. V shed 3 bases and J 2 bases; nucleotides not matched to a gene: 4. The CDR3 spans 13 residues.